What follows is one T cell receptor (beta chain) and its context. Its antigen is unknown. Per-base qualities were not stored, and no clone one base away is much larger. Trimmed from V: 4 bases; trimmed from J: 7 bases; junction bases lacking a gene match: 10. The CDR3 goes from the cysteine to the phenylalanine over 15 residues. Here the CDR3 DNA is all that survives: 45 bases in frame from base 1. For CDR1 and CDR2, the germline V gene lists SGHRS and YFSETQ. To prepare the library, the immunoSEQ multiplex PCR assay was applied. For the multiplex PCR, a mixture combining 60 forward primers for TCR Vbeta segments and 13 reverse primers for TCR Jbeta segments was used. Amplification of the CDR3 region of rearranged TCR beta genes was performed with a multiplex PCR assay on genomic DNA. On the Illumina HiSeq System, the amplified TCR beta libraries were sequenced as 87-base-pair reads. Per the source publication's procedure: A later analysis tallied around 87 million unique TCR beta chains across the approximately 670 repertoires, and roughly 11 million of those chains were shared by two or more donors. A nearest-neighbor algorithm error-corrected the raw reads and collapsed the reads into unique sequences, merging closely related sequences to remove PCR and sequencing errors. CDR3 sequences were aligned to IMGT reference sequences to assign V, D and J gene segments. For a sequence to be retained, a match of at least six nucleotides was required to both a V gene segment and a J gene segment. A rearrangement counted as productive if the CDR3 had no stop codons and remained in frame with V and J, and every other rearrangement counted as non-productive. CDR3 was defined by IMGT convention, running from the second conserved V-encoded cysteine to the conserved J-encoded phenylalanine. The earlier analysis of about 530 of the donors excluded any sequence lacking an unambiguous match to a single V gene segment. An earlier analysis of over 450 of the donors classified V segments as functional when productive rearrangements were above 56.7% and as segregating when the standard deviation between donors was above 5%. A statistical classification framework was built for diagnosing cytomegalovirus status from the catalog of TCR beta chain sequences. A later analysis assigned V and J genes by comparing TCR nucleotide sequences with IMGT/GENE-DB human TR gene sequences. A later analysis assigned CDR3 sequences and most-parsimonious VDJ recombination scenarios with the TCRdist pipeline. In a later analysis, every TCR beta chain was defined by the combination of its CDR3 amino acid sequence and its V-gene family, and reads without a unique V-gene family were dropped. As a way to deal with suspected cross-contamination and a sequencing artifact, a later analysis dropped over 550 nucleotide sequences that were highly shared and had low generation probability. In a later analysis, a clonal expansion index for each public chain was calculated from normalized within-repertoire ranks of inferred template counts. Generation probabilities in a later analysis came from a VDJ recombination model fitted to out-of-frame rearrangements, and those results were checked against IGoR. A later analysis scored TCR-TCR, TCR-HLA and TCR-CMV co-occurrence with hypergeometric tests, applying a repertoire-size bias correction to TCR pairs. To estimate false discovery rates, a later analysis permuted the HLA or CMV assignments 20 times. In a later analysis, co-occurring TCRs were grouped with DBSCAN, and TCRdist sequence similarity was added when clustering was performed within HLA-allele-positive subsets. For co-occurrence clustering, repertoires with fewer than 30,000 or more than 120,000 public chains were excluded, along with roughly 5 repertoires with anomalous nucleotide sharing. TCRdb obtained this table from immuneACCESS and retained in-frame rearrangements with V and J assigned. These tables miss some clones; where compared with another copy, unresolved V genes account for less than half of the shortfall, and the remainder is unexplained. Clone size and V and J calls were adopted from that table, with D and trimming inferred from the DNA. Across this sample there are some 130,000 clones, with more than 60% seen only once. Of the sample, more than 8.5% falls within the top ten clones.

In total, 630 or so healthy bone marrow donors made up the cohort. At the time of sampling, every cohort member was nominally healthy, though immune exposures that went unrecorded were likely present. The donor was CMV seropositive and belonged to the group of a few hundred seropositive cohort members. A peripheral blood sample was collected from each donor, and TCR beta sequencing was performed on peripheral blood mononuclear cells. The Qiagen DNeasy Blood Extraction Kit was used to extract genomic DNA from the blood cell samples. The data originate from a study of cytomegalovirus exposure and HLA in healthy donors (dated by TCRdb to about 2017). General notes on the study: An earlier analysis of roughly 570 of the donors reported 276 Gb of sequence data and 95 million to 130 million unique TCR beta sequences obtained from some 200 million T cells. Both class I and class II loci were covered by HLA typing, at four-digit resolution. In addition to the first cohort of 666 subjects, a separate validation cohort of 120 different subjects was used. Five DR-DQ haplotypes were handled as single units for association and clustering, since linkage in the cohort was strong. Typing coverage differed by locus: A, B, C, DRB1 and DQB1 were typed in roughly 629-630 donors, DQA1 in roughly 510, DPA1 in some 610, and DPB1 in 450 to 490. The study was designed to test whether signatures of past pathogen exposure could be identified by cataloging public T cell receptors. Donor age, sex, ethnicity and CMV serostatus were compiled together with the repertoire data. The study profiled the T cell repertoires of more than 500 subjects by immunosequencing and related them to cytomegalovirus serostatus. Rather than using new phenotypic data, the later analysis identified candidate immune exposures from TCR beta sequences and from how often those sequences occurred across donors. About 280 gigabases of sequencing data and tens of millions of unique TCR sequences were included in an early release covering several hundred HLA-typed donors. All discovery cohort repertoires had been generated using a single sequencing platform. Among a few hundred genotyped donors of the cohort, an average of approximately 250,000 unique TCR beta nucleotide sequences were sequenced per donor, roughly 18% of them non-productive. Of the 398 genotyped donors, approximately 80% fell in the genetic ancestry cluster associated with self-reported Caucasian donors. To decide whether each TCR beta V gene segment behaved as functional or pseudogenic, an earlier analysis of some 570 of the donors relied on high-throughput TCR beta sequencing. A later genetic analysis used genome-wide SNP genotypes for 398 of the 666 donors, treating that subset as a discovery cohort. High-throughput TCR immunosequencing, statistical association of individual TCRs with disease status, and machine learning were combined to predict cytomegalovirus infection status. To study patterns of TCR occurrence, a later analysis re-analyzed previously published TCR beta repertoires from 500 to 850 donors and added high-resolution HLA genotyping. What the work shows at the level of the full study, not this receptor alone: A group of highly shared sequence variants was considered likely to be a technical artifact of the sequencing pipeline. CMV serostatus was the only immune exposure information available for the cohort. The study gave a list of some 150 TCR beta chains associated with cytomegalovirus. A few of the identified cytomegalovirus-associated TCR beta chains were confirmed in vitro to be specific for cytomegalovirus antigens. In an earlier analysis of around 600 of the donors, most TCR beta V segments appeared in productive rearrangements about 87% or about 30% of the time, broadly matching IMGT annotations. The authors suggested that the approach could potentially be extended to other disease states and immunological phenotypes. A further reported finding was that TCR beta sequences accurately predicted the HLA-A and HLA-B alleles for most subjects in the first cohort. The presence/absence analyses assumed that sequencing depth was roughly uniform across donors, and that assumption may not be true. A later analysis reported that several top co-occurrence clusters appeared linked to parvovirus B19, influenza, CMV and Epstein-Barr virus. In both the original and validation cohorts, the classifier was reported to diagnose cytomegalovirus status with high specificity and sensitivity. In a later analysis, HLA-associated TCR beta chains were found to be more clonally expanded and to have lower generation probabilities than equally common non-associated chains. Only TCR beta chains were sequenced in this cohort, and the absence of alpha or paired-chain data limited detectable features. While some public TCRs were present in many individuals, most TCR sequences turned up only very rarely across donors. When HLA alleles, especially DR and DQ, strongly co-occurred, attributing TCR associations to individual alleles was difficult. The 87-base-pair reads could not distinguish some IMGT-functional V segments, including TRBV6-2 and TRBV6-3, so those segments were excluded. The earlier analysis of about 600 of the donors excluded 15 to 20 rarely observed V segments, including chromosome 9 orphons, because counts were too low. In a later analysis, 15,000 to 20,000 TCR beta sequences were associated with specific HLA alleles at a false discovery rate of 0.05. Because HLA typing was unavailable for some donors at each locus, only the typed subset was used in association tests. In a later analysis, the rate of TCR association differed among HLA loci, with DRB1 alleles having the most associated TCRs and HLA-C alleles having the fewest. According to a later analysis, most CMV-associated TCR beta chains appeared to be HLA-restricted, and the HLA associations seemed to be driven largely by CMV exposure. According to a later genetic analysis, donors in an Asian-associated ancestry cluster had fewer N-insertions in productive TCRs than the approximately 690-donor mean. V-gene and J-gene trimming of TCR beta chains was associated with a missense DCLRE1C variant in a later genetic analysis, and the association was replicated in an independent cohort. Linkage disequilibrium might explain the correlated functional status among segregating V segments, but an unknown experimental factor could not be excluded.

The chain uses TRBV5-1 and TRBJ2-5; 10 bases in between match TRBD1. The sequence derives from a man in his forties in good health and CMV-seropositive. Sequenced: PBMCs. The DNA is as follows: TGCGCCAGCAGCCCGGAGACAGGGGGCGTAGGGACCCAGTACTTC. It encodes CASSPETGGVGTQYF.